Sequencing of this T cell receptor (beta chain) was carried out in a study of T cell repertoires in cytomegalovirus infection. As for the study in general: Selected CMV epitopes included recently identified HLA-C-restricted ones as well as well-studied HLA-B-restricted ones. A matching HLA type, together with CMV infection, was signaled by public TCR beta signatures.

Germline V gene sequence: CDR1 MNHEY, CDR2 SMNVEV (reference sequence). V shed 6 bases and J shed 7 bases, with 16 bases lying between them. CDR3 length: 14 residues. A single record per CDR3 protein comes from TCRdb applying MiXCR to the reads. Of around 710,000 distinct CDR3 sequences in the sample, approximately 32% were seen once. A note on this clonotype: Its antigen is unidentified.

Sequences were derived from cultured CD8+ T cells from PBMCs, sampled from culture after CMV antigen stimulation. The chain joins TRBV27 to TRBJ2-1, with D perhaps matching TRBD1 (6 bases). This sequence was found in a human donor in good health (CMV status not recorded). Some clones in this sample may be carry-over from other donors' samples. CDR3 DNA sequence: TGTGCCAGCAGCCTCTGGGGGCGCTGGAATGAGCAGTTCTTC. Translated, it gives CASSLWGRWNEQFF.